These 21 T cell receptor beta chains were sequenced from one sample in a study of neurological immune-mediated disorders. TCRdb reanalysed the 5' RACE reads using MiXCR and keeps one entry per CDR3 protein. The sample includes fewer than 60,000 distinct CDR3 sequences, about 3.8% of them seen just once. Sequencing was carried out using PBMCs. The receptors come from a man in his 60s with multiple sclerosis.

Worth noting for this clonotype: A much larger clone lies one base from this, so it may be a read error. This chain uses TRBV20-1 with TRBJ1-2, with TRBD1 as a possible D gene (5 bases). CDR1 is DFQATT and CDR2 is SNEGSKA in the germline V gene (reference sequence). The CDR3 contains 12 residues. Trimming removed 5 bases from V and 5 bases from J, with 12 bases in between. CDR3 protein: CSAPGMSYGYTF. The CDR3, as DNA: TGCAGTGCTCCAGGGATGTCTTATGGCTACACCTTC.

This clonotype was detected ten times or more. The V and J genes are TRBV5-1 and TRBJ2-1; TRBD2 matches 11 bases. Per the germline V gene, CDR1 is SGHRS and CDR2 is YFSETQ. The CDR3 totals 16 residues. The junction had 1 base not matched to a gene; V was cut back by 0 bases and J by 2 bases. The CDR3 coding sequence is TGCGCCAGCAGCTTGGCGGGACTAGCGGCCTACAATGAGCAGTTCTTC. Encoded protein: CASSLAGLAAYNEQFF.

In this sample, this clonotype turned up many times. The J gene is TRBJ2-3, the V gene TRBV5-1; a possible D gene is TRBD1 (6 bases). CDR1 is SGHRS, CDR2 YFSETQ, per germline. The CDR3 sequence is 15 residues long. Trimming pared 3 bases from V and 2 bases from J, leaving 13 bases between. The CDR3 loop reads CASSYGGGTTDTQYF. The DNA of the CDR3 is TGCGCCAGCAGCTACGGTGGGGGCACCACAGATACGCAGTATTTT.

At least ten counts were recorded for this clonotype. The rearrangement uses TRBV9 and TRBJ2-3; D not certain. CDR1 and CDR2 (germline): SGDLS, YYNGEE. The CDR3 extends over 12 amino acids. V was shortened by 4 bases and J by 4 bases, with 7 bases between the two germline ends. CDR3 residues: CASSPRADTQYF. The CDR3 DNA is TGTGCCAGCAGCCCAAGGGCAGATACGCAGTATTTT. The variable domain in full, completed from reference TRBV9 and TRBJ2-3, reads DSGVTQTPKHLITATGQRVTLRCSPRSGDLSVYWYQQSLDQGLQFLIQYYNGEERAKGNILERFSAQQFPDLHSELNLSSLELGDSALYFCASSPRADTQYFGPGTRLTVL.

This clonotype was counted at least ten times. The rearrangement joins TRBV20-1 to TRBJ2-3; D call uncertain. The CDR3 runs 13 residues. V gave up 2 bases and J gave up 2 bases, with 8 bases separating them. CDR1 and CDR2 from the germline V gene are DFQATT and SNEGSKA (reference sequence). The CDR3 loop is CSARPPITDTQYF. CDR3 sequence (DNA): TGCAGTGCTAGACCGCCGATCACAGATACGCAGTATTTT.

Many counts were recorded for this clonotype. The chain carries TRBV12-3 or TRBV12-4 and TRBJ1-1; D possibly corresponds to TRBD1 (5 bases). This CDR3 has 13 amino acids. V gave up 5 bases and J gave up 6 bases, with 13 bases separating them. The CDR3 nucleotides are TGTGCCAGCAGTGGTCGGGACGGACCTGAAGCTTTCTTT. Translated: CASSGRDGPEAFF.

This clonotype came up many times. The chain uses TRBV20-1 and TRBJ1-5, with D tentatively TRBD1 (6 bases). V dropped 6 bases and J dropped 3 bases, with 12 bases sitting between them. This CDR3 comprises 13 residues. Per the germline V gene, CDR1 is DFQATT and CDR2 is SNEGSKA (reference sequence). CDR3 nucleotides: TGCAGTGCATATACAGGGAACAATCAGCCCCAGCATTTT. Translating gives CSAYTGNNQPQHF.

This clonotype was detected ten times or more. CDR3 DNA: TGTGCCACCAGCGGGCCATTTAATATTTACTCCTACAATGAGCAGTTCTTC. Translated: CATSGPFNIYSYNEQFF. V gene TRBV24-1 combines with J gene TRBJ2-1; unclear D gene. This CDR3 is built from 17 residues. Trimming pared 7 bases from V and 0 bases from J, leaving 18 bases between. Germline CDR1 reads KGHDR; CDR2 reads SFDVKD.

This clonotype was observed many times. The gene calls are TRBV12-3 or TRBV12-4 and TRBJ2-7; no definite D call. This CDR3 has 14 amino acids. Deletions cut 7 bases from V and 0 bases from J, with 13 bases between. The CDR3 DNA is TGTGCCAGCAAGGCGTGGGGAAGCTCCTACGAGCAGTACTTC. Residues: CASKAWGSSYEQYF.

This clonotype appeared many times. This chain uses TRBV29-1 with TRBJ2-1; D gene uncertain. CDR3 size: 13 residues. Between the trimmed V and J ends, which lost 4 bases and 0 bases, there was a span of 7 bases. Germline CDR1 is SQVTM and CDR2 is ANQGSEA. CDR3 sequence: CSVAQSSYNEQFF. The CDR3 DNA is TGCAGCGTTGCGCAGAGCTCCTACAATGAGCAGTTCTTC.

As regards this clonotype: Since a much larger clone is just one base distant, this may be a read error. The CDR3 DNA reads TGTGCCAGCAGCTTAATTCTTCGGCAGTTCTTC. It specifies CASSLILRQFF. The chain is built from TRBV7-2 and TRBJ2-1, with D hard to call. CDR3 size: 11 residues. With 2 bases removed from V and 12 bases from J, the gap between germline ends came to 8 bases. The germline CDR1 and CDR2 sequences are SGHTA and FQGNSA.

This clonotype was recorded at least ten times. The chain employs TRBV5-1 and TRBJ1-1; D remains ambiguous. Germline V gives CDR1 SGHRS, CDR2 YFSETQ. The V and J ends lost 4 bases and 4 bases respectively, with 8 bases between them. This CDR3 contains 12 residues. The CDR3 nucleotides read TGCGCCAGCAGCCCACGGGGCACTGAAGCTTTCTTT. Translation: CASSPRGTEAFF. Combining the CDR3 with reference TRBV5-1 and TRBJ1-1 gives the whole variable domain KAGVTQTPRYLIKTRGQQVTLSCSPISGHRSVSWYQQTPGQGLQFLFEYFSETQRNKGNFPGRFSGRQFSNSRSEMNVSTLELGDSALYLCASSPRGTEAFFGQGTRLTVV.

The table lists this clonotype with many counts. The chain recombines TRBV3-1 with TRBJ2-1; D might be TRBD2 (5 bases). V lost 4 bases to trimming and J lost 10 bases, with 11 bases between them. The CDR3 covers 12 residues. Germline V lookup: CDR1 LGHDT, CDR2 YNNKEL (reference sequence). CDR3 region: CASSRRGFEQFF. The CDR3 coding sequence is TGTGCCAGCAGCCGCCGGGGTTTCGAGCAGTTCTTC.

This clonotype was counted only a few times. The chain carries TRBV29-1 and TRBJ1-1; D is unclear. The length of the CDR3 is 18 residues. Germline lookup yields CDR1 SQVTM and CDR2 ANQGSEA. Trimming took off 5 bases at V and 0 bases at J, with 25 bases between the two ends. The CDR3 reads CSVTYVRVGALMNTEAFF. The DNA for the CDR3 is TGCAGCGTTACTTACGTTAGGGTCGGCGCTTTAATGAACACTGAAGCTTTCTTT.

This clonotype came up many times. This chain joins TRBV3-1 and TRBJ2-1; D is unresolved. The V end lost 1 base, the J end lost 7 bases, and 5 bases lay between the germline ends. This CDR3 is built from 12 residues. The germline CDR1 and CDR2 sequences are LGHDT and YNNKEL (reference sequence). The CDR3 DNA is TGTGCCAGCAGCCAAGCTTCTAATGAGCAGTTCTTC. Translated: CASSQASNEQFF.

At least ten counts were recorded for this clonotype. The chain combines TRBV7-3 with TRBJ1-1; D not resolved. V shed 5 bases and J shed 6 bases, with 13 bases lying between them. The CDR3 runs to 13 residues. The germline CDR1 and CDR2 sequences are SGHTA and FQGTGA. In DNA form, the CDR3 reads TGTGCCAGCAGCCAGGTGGTGGAGGCTGAAGCTTTCTTT. Translating it yields CASSQVVEAEAFF.

This clonotype was seen repeatedly, ten times or more. This chain's CDR3 is CASRPFGGADREAFF. The CDR3 DNA sequence: TGCGCCAGCAGACCGTTTGGAGGGGCAGACCGTGAAGCTTTCTTT. The chain employs TRBV5-1 and TRBJ1-1; TRBD1 might be the D (5 bases). The CDR3 is 15 residues long. Trimming removed 5 bases from V and 7 bases from J, with 21 bases in between. Germline assignment: CDR1 SGHRS and CDR2 YFSETQ.

This clonotype has at least ten counts. The chain has TRBV5-6 and TRBJ1-5; weak D call: TRBD1 (6 bases). V was clipped by 0 bases and J by 9 bases, with 7 bases between them. The CDR3 consists of 12 residues. The germline CDR1 and CDR2 sequences are SGHDT and YYEEEE. The CDR3 here is CASSLGGPPQHF. For the CDR3, the DNA is TGTGCCAGCAGCTTGGGGGGGCCGCCCCAGCATTTT.

Many counts were recorded for this clonotype. The germline gene is not matched at one end of the junction; a read error may be the cause. The V call is TRBV12-3 or TRBV12-4, the J call TRBJ2-7, with D unresolved. This CDR3 is built from 13 residues. The CDR3 here is CASSFERSRGSRF. In DNA, the CDR3 is TGTGCCAGCAGTTTTGAGAGGTCCCGAGGTTCGAGGTTC.

This clonotype has ten or more counts. The V gene is TRBV7-9, the J gene TRBJ2-4; TRBD1 is a possible D gene (5 bases). V lost 5 bases, J lost 7 bases, and 9 bases lay in between. Germline CDR1 reads SEHNR; CDR2 reads FQNEAQ (reference sequence). The CDR3 is made up of 12 amino acids. The DNA for the CDR3 is TGTGCCAGCAGCGCATCAGGGAACATTCAGTACTTC. This translates into CASSASGNIQYF.

There are many counts of this clonotype. The rearrangement joins TRBV19 to TRBJ1-1; D is ambiguous. The V gene lost 1 base and the J gene lost 9 bases, with 6 bases spanning the gap. The CDR3 has 11 amino acids. Looked up from germline, CDR1 is LNHDA and CDR2 is SQIVND (reference sequence). In DNA form, the CDR3 reads TGTGCCAGTAGTATAGCCCTGAAAGCTTTCTTT. Protein: CASSIALKAFF.